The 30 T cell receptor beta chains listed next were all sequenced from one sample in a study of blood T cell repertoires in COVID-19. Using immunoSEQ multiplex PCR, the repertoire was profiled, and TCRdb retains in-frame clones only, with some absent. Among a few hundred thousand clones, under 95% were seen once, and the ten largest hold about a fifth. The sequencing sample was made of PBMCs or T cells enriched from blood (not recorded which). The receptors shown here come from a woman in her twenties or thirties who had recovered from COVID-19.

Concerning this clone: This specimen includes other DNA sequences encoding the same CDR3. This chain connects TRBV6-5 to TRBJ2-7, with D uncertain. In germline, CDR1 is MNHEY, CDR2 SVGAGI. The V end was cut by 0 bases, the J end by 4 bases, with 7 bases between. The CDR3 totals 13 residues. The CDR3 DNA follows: TGTGCCAGCAGTTACTCTTCTAGTTACGAGCAGTACTTC. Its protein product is CASSYSSSYEQYF.

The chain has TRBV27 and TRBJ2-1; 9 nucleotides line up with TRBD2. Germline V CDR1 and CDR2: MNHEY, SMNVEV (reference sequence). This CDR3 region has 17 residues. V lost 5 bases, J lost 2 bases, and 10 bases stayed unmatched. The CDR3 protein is CASSPHKTSGTYNEQFF. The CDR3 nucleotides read TGTGCCAGCAGTCCCCACAAGACTAGCGGAACCTACAATGAGCAGTTCTTC.

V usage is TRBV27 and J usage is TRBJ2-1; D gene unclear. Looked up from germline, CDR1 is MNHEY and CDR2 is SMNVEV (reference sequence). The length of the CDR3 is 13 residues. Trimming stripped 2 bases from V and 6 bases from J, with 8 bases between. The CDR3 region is CASSLASINEQFF. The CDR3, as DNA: TGTGCCAGCAGTTTAGCGTCTATCAATGAGCAGTTCTTC.

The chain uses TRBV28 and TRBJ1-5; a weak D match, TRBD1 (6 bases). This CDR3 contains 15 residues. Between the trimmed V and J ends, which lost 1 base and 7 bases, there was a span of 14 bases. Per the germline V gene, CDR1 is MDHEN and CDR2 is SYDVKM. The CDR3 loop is CASSLSTGSWQPQHF. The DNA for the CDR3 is TGTGCCAGCAGTTTATCCACAGGGTCATGGCAGCCCCAGCATTTT.

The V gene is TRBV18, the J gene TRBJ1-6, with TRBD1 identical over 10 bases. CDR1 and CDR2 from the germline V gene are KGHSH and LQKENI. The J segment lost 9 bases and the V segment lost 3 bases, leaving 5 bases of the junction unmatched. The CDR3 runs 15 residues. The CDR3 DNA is TGTGCCAGCTCACCGGGACAGGGGACGGGTTCACCCCTCCACTTT. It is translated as CASSPGQGTGSPLHF.

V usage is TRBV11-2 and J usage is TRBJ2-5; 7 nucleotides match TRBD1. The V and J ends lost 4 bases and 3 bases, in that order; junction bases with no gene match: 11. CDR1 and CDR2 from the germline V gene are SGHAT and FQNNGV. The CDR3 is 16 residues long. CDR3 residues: CASSSWPGGLKETQYF. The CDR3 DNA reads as TGTGCCAGCAGCTCGTGGCCAGGGGGTTTAAAAGAGACCCAGTACTTC.

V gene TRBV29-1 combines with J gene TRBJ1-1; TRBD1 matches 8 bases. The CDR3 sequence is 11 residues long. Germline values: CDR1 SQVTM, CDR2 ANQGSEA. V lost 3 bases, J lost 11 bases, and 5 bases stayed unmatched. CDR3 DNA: TGCAGCGTTGATCACCAGGGGGCGGCTTTCTTT. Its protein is CSVDHQGAAFF.

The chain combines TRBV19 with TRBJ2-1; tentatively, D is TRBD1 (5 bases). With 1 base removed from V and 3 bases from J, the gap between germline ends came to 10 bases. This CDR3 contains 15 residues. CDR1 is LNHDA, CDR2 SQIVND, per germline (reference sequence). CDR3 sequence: CASSIGQGGYNEQFF. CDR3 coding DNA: TGTGCCAGTAGTATAGGTCAGGGTGGCTACAATGAGCAGTTCTTC. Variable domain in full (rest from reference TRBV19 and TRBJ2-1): DGGITQSPKYLFRKEGQNVTLSCEQNLNHDAMYWYRQDPGQGLRLIYYSQIVNDFQKGDIAEGYSVSREKKESFPLTVTSAQKNPTAFYLCASSIGQGGYNEQFFGPGTRLTVL.

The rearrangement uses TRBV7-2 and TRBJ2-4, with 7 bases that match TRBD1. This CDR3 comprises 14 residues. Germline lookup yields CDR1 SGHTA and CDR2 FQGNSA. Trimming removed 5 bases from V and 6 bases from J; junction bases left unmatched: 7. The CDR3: CASSLRTGRNIQYF. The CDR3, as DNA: TGTGCCAGCAGCCTACGGACAGGCCGAAACATTCAGTACTTC.

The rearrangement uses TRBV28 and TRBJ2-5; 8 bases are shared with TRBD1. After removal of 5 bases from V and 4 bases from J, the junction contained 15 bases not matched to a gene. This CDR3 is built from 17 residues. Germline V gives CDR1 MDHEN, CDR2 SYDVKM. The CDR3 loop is CASSLPNPGGLGETQYF. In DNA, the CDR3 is TGTGCCAGCAGTCTACCAAACCCAGGGGGCCTGGGAGAGACCCAGTACTTC.

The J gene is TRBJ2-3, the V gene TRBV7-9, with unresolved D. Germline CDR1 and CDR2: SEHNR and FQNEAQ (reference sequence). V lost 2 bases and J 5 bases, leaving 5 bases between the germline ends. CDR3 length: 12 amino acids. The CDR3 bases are TGTGCCAGCAGCTTATCGGTAGATACGCAGTATTTT. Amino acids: CASSLSVDTQYF.

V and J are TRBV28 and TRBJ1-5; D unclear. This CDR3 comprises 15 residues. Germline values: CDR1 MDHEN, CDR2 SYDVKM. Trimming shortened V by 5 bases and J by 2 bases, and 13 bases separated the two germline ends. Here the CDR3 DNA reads TGTGCCAGCAGTCACGAGTTCCGTGGCAATCAGCCCCAGCATTTT. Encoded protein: CASSHEFRGNQPQHF.

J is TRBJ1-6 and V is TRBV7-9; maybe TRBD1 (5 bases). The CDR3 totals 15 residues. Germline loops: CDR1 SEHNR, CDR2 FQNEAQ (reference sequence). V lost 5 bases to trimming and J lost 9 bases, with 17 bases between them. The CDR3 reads CASSAMGGRGSPLHF. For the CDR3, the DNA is TGTGCCAGCAGCGCCATGGGGGGAAGGGGTTCACCCCTCCACTTT.

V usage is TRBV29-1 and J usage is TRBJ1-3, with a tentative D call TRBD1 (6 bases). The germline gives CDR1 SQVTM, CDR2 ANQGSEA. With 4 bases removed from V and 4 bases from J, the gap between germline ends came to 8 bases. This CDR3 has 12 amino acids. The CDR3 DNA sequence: TGCAGCGTTGCAGGGGCAGGAAACACCATATATTTT. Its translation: CSVAGAGNTIYF.

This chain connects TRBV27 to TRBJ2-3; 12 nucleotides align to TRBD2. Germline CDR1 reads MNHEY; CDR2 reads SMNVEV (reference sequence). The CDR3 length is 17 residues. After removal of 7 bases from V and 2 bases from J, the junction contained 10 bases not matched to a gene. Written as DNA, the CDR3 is TGTGCCAGCACCCACTATGGACTAGCGGGACTCACAGATACGCAGTATTTT. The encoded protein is CASTHYGLAGLTDTQYF.

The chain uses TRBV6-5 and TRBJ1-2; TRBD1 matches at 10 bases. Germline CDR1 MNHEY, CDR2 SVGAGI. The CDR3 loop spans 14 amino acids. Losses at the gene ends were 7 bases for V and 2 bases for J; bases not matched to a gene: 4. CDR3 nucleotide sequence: TGTGCCAGCAATAAGGGACAGGGGAACTATGGCTACACCTTC. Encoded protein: CASNKGQGNYGYTF.

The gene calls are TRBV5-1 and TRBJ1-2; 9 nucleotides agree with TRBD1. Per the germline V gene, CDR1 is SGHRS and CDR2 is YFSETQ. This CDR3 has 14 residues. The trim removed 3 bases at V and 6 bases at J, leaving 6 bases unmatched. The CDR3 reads CASSSGTGYHGYTF. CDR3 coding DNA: TGCGCCAGCAGCTCCGGGACAGGGTATCATGGCTACACCTTC.

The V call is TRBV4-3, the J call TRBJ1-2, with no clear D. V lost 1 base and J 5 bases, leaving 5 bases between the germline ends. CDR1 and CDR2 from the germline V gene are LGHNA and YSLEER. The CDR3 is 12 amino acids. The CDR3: CASSQALYGYTF. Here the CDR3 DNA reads TGCGCCAGCAGCCAAGCCCTTTATGGCTACACCTTC.

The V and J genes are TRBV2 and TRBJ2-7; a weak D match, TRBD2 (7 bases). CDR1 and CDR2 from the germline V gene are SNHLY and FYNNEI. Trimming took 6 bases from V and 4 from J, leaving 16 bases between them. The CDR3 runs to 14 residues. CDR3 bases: TGTGCCAGCAGAAGGGGGGGTATAGTGTACGAGCAGTACTTC. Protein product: CASRRGGIVYEQYF.

Here the CDR3 reads CAWSVLLHNEQFF. Here the CDR3 DNA reads TGTGCCTGGAGTGTACTTCTCCACAATGAGCAGTTCTTC. The genes are TRBV30 and TRBJ2-1; unclear D gene. Germline V gene lookup returns CDR1 GTSNPN and CDR2 SVGIG (reference sequence). This CDR3 has 13 amino acids. V gave up 0 bases and J gave up 5 bases, with 8 bases separating them.

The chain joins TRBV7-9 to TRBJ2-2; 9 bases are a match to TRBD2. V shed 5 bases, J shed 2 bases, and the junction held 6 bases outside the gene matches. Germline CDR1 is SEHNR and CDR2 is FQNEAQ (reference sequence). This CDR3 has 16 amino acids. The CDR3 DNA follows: TGTGCCAGCAGCAAAATTAGCGGGGGCAACACCGGGGAGCTGTTTTTT. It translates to CASSKISGGNTGELFF.

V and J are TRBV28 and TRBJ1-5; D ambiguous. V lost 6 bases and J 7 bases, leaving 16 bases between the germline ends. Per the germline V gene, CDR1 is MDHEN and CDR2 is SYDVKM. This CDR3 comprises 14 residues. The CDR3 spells CASSHDGVRQPQHF. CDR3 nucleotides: TGTGCCAGCAGCCACGACGGGGTAAGGCAGCCCCAGCATTTT.

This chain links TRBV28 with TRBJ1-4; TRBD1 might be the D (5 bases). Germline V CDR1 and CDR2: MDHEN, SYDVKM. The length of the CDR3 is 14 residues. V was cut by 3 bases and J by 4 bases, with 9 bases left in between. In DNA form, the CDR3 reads TGTGCCAGCAGTTTCAGGGTAAATAATGAAAAACTGTTTTTT. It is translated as CASSFRVNNEKLFF.

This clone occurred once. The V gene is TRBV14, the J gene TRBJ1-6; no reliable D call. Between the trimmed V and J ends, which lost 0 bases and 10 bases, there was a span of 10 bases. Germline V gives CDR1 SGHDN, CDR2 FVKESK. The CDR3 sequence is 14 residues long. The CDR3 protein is CASSQEPRASPLHF. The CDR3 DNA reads TGTGCCAGCAGCCAAGAACCGCGGGCATCACCCCTCCACTTT.

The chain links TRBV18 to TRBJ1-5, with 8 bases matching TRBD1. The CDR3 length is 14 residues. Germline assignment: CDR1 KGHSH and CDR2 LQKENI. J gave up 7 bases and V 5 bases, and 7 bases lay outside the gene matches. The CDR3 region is CASSTGTGRQPQHF. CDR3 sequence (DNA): TGTGCCAGCTCAACAGGGACAGGACGCCAGCCCCAGCATTTT.

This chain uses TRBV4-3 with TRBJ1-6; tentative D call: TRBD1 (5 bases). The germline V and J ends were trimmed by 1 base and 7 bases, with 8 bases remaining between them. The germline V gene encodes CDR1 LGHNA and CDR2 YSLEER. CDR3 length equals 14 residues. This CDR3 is CASSQGDRNSPLHF. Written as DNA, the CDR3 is TGCGCCAGCAGCCAAGGTGACAGAAATTCACCCCTCCACTTT.

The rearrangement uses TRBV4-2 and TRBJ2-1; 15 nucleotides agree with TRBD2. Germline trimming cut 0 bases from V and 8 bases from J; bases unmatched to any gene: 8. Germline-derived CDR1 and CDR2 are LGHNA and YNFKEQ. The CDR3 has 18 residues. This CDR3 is CASSQDGLAGGPWDEQFF. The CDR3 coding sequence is TGTGCCAGCAGCCAAGACGGACTAGCGGGAGGGCCTTGGGATGAGCAGTTCTTC.

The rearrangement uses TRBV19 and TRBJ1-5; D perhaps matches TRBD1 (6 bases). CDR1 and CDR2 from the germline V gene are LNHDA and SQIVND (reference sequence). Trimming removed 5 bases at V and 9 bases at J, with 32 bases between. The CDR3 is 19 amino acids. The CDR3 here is CASSVSNPGHLKPLRPQHF. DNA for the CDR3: TGTGCCAGTAGTGTATCGAACCCGGGACATTTAAAACCCCTGCGGCCCCAGCATTTT.

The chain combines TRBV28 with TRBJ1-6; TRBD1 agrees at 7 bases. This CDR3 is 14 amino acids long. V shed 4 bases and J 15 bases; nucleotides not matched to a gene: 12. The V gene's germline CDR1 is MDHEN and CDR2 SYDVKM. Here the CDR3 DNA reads TGTGCCAGCAGTTCGGAGACAGGGCCGGTCAGCCTCCACTTT. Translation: CASSSETGPVSLHF.

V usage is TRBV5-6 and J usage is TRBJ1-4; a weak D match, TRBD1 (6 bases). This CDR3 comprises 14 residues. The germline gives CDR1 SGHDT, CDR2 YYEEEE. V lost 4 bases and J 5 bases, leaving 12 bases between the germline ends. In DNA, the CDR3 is TGTGCCAGCAGCCCAGGACAGAAGAATGAAAAACTGTTTTTT. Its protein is CASSPGQKNEKLFF.